The clone carrying this T cell receptor beta chain was recorded many times. The antigen is not known. Germline CDR1 is MGHRA and CDR2 is YSYEKL. The length of the CDR3 is 13 residues. Trimming stripped 3 bases from V and 7 bases from J, with 10 bases between. This sample is part of a study of metastatic and nonmetastatic thyroid tumors. The wider study: Repertoires were compared across blood and tumor or nodule tissue from malignant and benign thyroid patients.

Before thyroid surgery, none of the patients had received any treatment. In the original processing: Variation in CDR3 across clinicopathological groups served as the basis for constructing a distant-metastasis classifier in papillary thyroid cancer. TCRdb reprocessed the PCR reads via MiXCR. TCRdb's processing, not the authors' own work, is the source of the V and J calls. The repertoire consists of about 40,000 clones, with roughly 11% occurring once and the leading ten covering 20% to 25%. Whole-study findings and limits: TCR beta diversity was reportedly significantly higher in malignant thyroid tumors than benign nodules, in blood and tumor.

The specimen sequenced was blood. The chain employs TRBV4-1 and TRBJ1-5; D unresolved. This clonotype originated in a female donor with papillary thyroid cancer or a benign thyroid nodule (not recorded which). Some clones in this sample may be carry-over from other donors' samples. This CDR3 reads CASSHGLSQPQHF. The CDR3 bases are TGCGCCAGCAGCCACGGGCTAAGCCAGCCCCAGCATTTT.